These 7 T cell receptor beta chains originate from one sample sequenced in a study of T-cell reconstitution after alpha-beta-depleted transplantation in children. Unique molecular identifiers were incorporated when the TCRbeta library was constructed. TCRdb reanalysed the PCR reads using MiXCR and keeps one entry per CDR3 protein. The data contain over 150,000 distinct CDR3 sequences, about 6.6% of them singletons. The specimen comprised PBMCs, sampled before TCRalphabeta/CD19-depleted stem cell transplant. All receptors come from a boy aged 2 to 10 with acute lymphoblastic leukemia, due to receive a stem cell transplant.

As for this clonotype: A read error may be the cause here, since a much bigger clone is one base away. The V call is TRBV20-1, the J call TRBJ1-4; D remains unclear. From germline, CDR1 is DFQATT and CDR2 SNEGSKA (reference sequence). The CDR3 sequence is 15 residues long. DNA for the CDR3: TGCAGTGCTAGCGCCCGGGCATCTGCTAAGGAAAAACTGTGTTTT. Residues: CSASARASAKEKLCF.

This clonotype occurred many times. The CDR3 DNA follows: TGTGCCAGCAGCTTAGGGGCTGAGGTCCAAGAGACCCAGTACTTC. Its protein product is CASSLGAEVQETQYF. The chain couples TRBV7-2 to TRBJ2-5; D unclear. V was trimmed by 1 base and J by 1 base, leaving 10 bases between them. The CDR3 runs 15 residues. The V gene's germline CDR1 is SGHTA and CDR2 FQGNSA.

This clonotype was seen at least ten times. The chain couples TRBV7-9 to TRBJ2-1; D perhaps matches TRBD2 (7 bases). Trimming took 7 bases from V and 5 from J, leaving 15 bases between them. Germline CDR1 and CDR2: SEHNR and FQNEAQ (reference sequence). This CDR3 region has 14 residues. The CDR3 nucleotides read TGTGCCAGCATCAACAGGGCGGGGGACAATGAGCAGTTCTTC. It is translated as CASINRAGDNEQFF.

The V call is TRBV6-2 or TRBV6-3, the J call TRBJ2-7; a possible D gene is TRBD2 (5 bases). With 6 bases removed from V and 3 bases from J, the gap between germline ends came to 15 bases. CDR1 and CDR2 from the germline V gene are MNHEY and SVGEGT. The length of the CDR3 is 14 residues. CDR3 protein: CASRVPGESYEQYF. The CDR3 DNA is TGTGCCAGCAGAGTTCCTGGGGAGAGCTACGAGCAGTACTTC.

This clonotype has at least ten counts. The V gene is TRBV20-1, the J gene TRBJ2-5; 8 nucleotides align to TRBD2. Germline lookup yields CDR1 DFQATT and CDR2 SNEGSKA (reference sequence). V was clipped by 0 bases and J by 7 bases; unmatched bases: 7. The CDR3 sequence is 14 residues long. CDR3 coding DNA: TGCAGTGCTAGAGATCCCCGTAGCGGGGTGACCCAGTACTTC. Protein sequence: CSARDPRSGVTQYF.

Ten or more counts support this clonotype. The gene calls are TRBV24-1 and TRBJ2-3; D tentatively reads TRBD1 or TRBD2 (5 bases each). This CDR3 has 17 amino acids. Germline CDR1 reads KGHDR; CDR2 reads SFDVKD. The ends were cut back, 4 bases at V and 2 bases at J, with 18 bases in the middle. CDR3 nucleotides: TGTGCCACCAGTGACGGGACCCACAGCACTGTCACAGATACGCAGTATTTT. Translating it yields CATSDGTHSTVTDTQYF.

The chain is built from TRBV5-1 and TRBJ2-3; D is perhaps TRBD2 (7 bases). CDR1 and CDR2 (germline): SGHRS, YFSETQ. V gave up 7 bases and J gave up 1 base, with 16 bases separating them. This CDR3 region has 15 residues. The CDR3 region is CASGLGGVGTDTQYF. The CDR3, as DNA: TGCGCCAGCGGACTAGGGGGGGTGGGCACAGATACGCAGTATTTT.